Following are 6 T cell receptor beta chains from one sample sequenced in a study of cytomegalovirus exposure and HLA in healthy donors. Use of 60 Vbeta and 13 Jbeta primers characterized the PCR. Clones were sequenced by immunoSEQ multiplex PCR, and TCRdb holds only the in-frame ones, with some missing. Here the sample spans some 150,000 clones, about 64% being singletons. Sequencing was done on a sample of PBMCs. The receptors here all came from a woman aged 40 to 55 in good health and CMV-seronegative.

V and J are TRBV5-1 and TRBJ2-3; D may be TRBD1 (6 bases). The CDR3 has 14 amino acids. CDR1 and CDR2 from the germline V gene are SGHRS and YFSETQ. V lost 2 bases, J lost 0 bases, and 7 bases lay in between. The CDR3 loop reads CASSFTGSTDTQYF. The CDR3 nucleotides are TGCGCCAGCAGCTTCACAGGGAGCACAGATACGCAGTATTTT.

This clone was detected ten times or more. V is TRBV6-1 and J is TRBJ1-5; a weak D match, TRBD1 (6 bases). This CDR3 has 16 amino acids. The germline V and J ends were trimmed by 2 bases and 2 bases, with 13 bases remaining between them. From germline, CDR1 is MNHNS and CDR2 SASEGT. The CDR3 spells CASSERAGEGNQPQHF. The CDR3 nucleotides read TGTGCCAGCAGTGAAAGGGCAGGGGAAGGCAATCAGCCCCAGCATTTT.

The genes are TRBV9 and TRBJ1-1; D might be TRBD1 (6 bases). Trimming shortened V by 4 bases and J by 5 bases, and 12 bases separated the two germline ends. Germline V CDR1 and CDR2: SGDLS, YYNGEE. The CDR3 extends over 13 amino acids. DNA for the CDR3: TGTGCCAGCAGCAAAGGGGGGGGGACTGAAGCTTTCTTT. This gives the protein CASSKGGGTEAFF.

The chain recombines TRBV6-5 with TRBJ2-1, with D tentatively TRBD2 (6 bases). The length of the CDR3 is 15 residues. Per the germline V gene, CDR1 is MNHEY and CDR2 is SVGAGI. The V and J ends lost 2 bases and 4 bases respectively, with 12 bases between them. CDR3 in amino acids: CASSYAGSGYNEQFF. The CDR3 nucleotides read TGTGCCAGCAGTTACGCGGGGAGTGGGTACAATGAGCAGTTCTTC.

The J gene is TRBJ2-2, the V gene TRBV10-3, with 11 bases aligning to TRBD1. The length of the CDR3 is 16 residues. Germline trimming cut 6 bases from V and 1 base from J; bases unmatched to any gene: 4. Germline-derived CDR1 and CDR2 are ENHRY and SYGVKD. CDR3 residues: CAISTGTGGNTGELFF. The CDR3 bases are TGTGCCATCAGCACCGGGACAGGGGGGAACACCGGGGAGCTGTTTTTT.

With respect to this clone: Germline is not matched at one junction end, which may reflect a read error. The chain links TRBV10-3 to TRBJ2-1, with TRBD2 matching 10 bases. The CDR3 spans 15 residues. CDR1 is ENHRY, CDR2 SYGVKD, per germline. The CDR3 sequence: CAISGSGGNYDEQFF. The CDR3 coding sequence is TGTGCCATCAGTGGTAGCGGGGGGAACTACGATGAGCAGTTCTTC.